This T cell receptor (beta chain) was identified in a study of T cells in Graves' hyperthyroidism and ophthalmopathy. The study excluded patients with uncontrolled infection, other autoimmune disease, pregnancy or lactation. Drawn at first hyperthyroidism diagnosis, the blood sample preceded any ophthalmopathy symptoms. The authors took PBMCs from 9.5 to 10 ml fresh peripheral blood. This CDR3 comprises 14 residues. J was trimmed by 7 bases and V by 7 bases; bases with no gene match: 11. CDR1 GTSNPN and CDR2 SVGIG come from the germline V gene (reference sequence). RNA transcripts yielded amplified TCR beta CDR3 regions. During a first-round RT-PCR of the TCR CDR3, the HTBI primer set was used. One entry per CDR3 protein, called by TCRdb with MiXCR from the multiplex PCR reads. Of hundreds of thousands of distinct CDR3 sequences listed, around 20% are singletons.

The chain joins TRBV30 to TRBJ1-5; TRBD1 matches at 9 bases. Sequenced: blood. This clonotype was sampled from a woman between 45 and 60 years old with Graves' hyperthyroidism that later progressed to Graves' ophthalmopathy. The CDR3 sequence is CAYRSGQGWQPQHF. The CDR3 coding sequence is TGTGCCTATCGGTCGGGACAGGGCTGGCAGCCCCAGCATTTT.